A single sample gave rise to the 30 T cell receptor beta chains below, sequenced in a study of Ad26.COV2.S vaccination and SARS-CoV-2 variants. Measured with immunoSEQ multiplex PCR; TCRdb has only the in-frame clones, and not every one. The sample has hundreds of thousands of clones, roughly 90% seen once. Treatment denoted: 19 received Ad26.COV2.S at low or high dose, single or two shots; several received placebo; per-sample allocation not given. Day 63 following the first vaccine or placebo injection was when the samples were taken. Sequencing used peripheral blood, obtained in a trial of Ad26.COV2.S vaccine versus placebo. All receptors derive from a person between 18 and 59 years old who received the Ad26.COV2.S COVID-19 vaccine or a placebo.

Remarks on this clone: One end of the junction is discordant with germline, which a read error may explain. The rearrangement uses TRBV3-1 (or the pseudogene TRBV3-2) and TRBJ1-2, with 9 bases fitting TRBD1. CDR1 and CDR2 (germline): LGHDT, YNNKEL (reference sequence). CDR3 length: 16 amino acids. DNA of the CDR3: TGTGCCAGCAGCCCGCGCGCTCCGGGACAGGGAGATGGTTACACCTTC. Translation: CASSPRAPGQGDGYTF.

The table lists this clone with a few counts. The chain couples TRBV10-3 to TRBJ1-2; D might be TRBD1 (5 bases). Germline CDR1 and CDR2: ENHRY and SYGVKD. This CDR3 contains 15 residues. The V end was cut by 0 bases, the J end by 6 bases, with 14 bases between. The CDR3 loop is CAISESVGRADGYTF. In nucleotides, the CDR3 is TGTGCCATCAGTGAGTCGGTGGGCAGGGCGGATGGCTACACCTTC.

The chain employs TRBV6-5 and TRBJ1-1, with D hard to call. The germline gives CDR1 MNHEY, CDR2 SVGAGI. V was clipped by 5 bases and J by 0 bases, with 4 bases between them. There are 12 residues in the CDR3. This CDR3 is CASSLLNTEAFF. The CDR3 DNA sequence: TGTGCCAGCAGTCTCCTGAACACTGAAGCTTTCTTT.

CDR3 DNA sequence: TGTGCCATCAGTCCGGACAGCAATGAGCAGTTCTTC. This sequence encodes CAISPDSNEQFF. The J gene is TRBJ2-1, the V gene TRBV10-3; maybe TRBD1 (6 bases). Germline CDR1 ENHRY, CDR2 SYGVKD. The CDR3 totals 12 residues. V gave up 5 bases and J gave up 6 bases, with 8 bases separating them.

In its sample, this clone was seen once. This chain uses TRBV3-1 (or the pseudogene TRBV3-2) with TRBJ1-1; 10 nucleotides align to TRBD1. With 4 bases clipped from V and 5 bases from J, the junction kept 13 bases outside the gene matches. Germline V gene lookup returns CDR1 LGHDT and CDR2 YNNKEL (reference sequence). This CDR3 region has 17 residues. CDR3 bases: TGTGCCAGCAGCCGGAGGGGGACAGGGGTATTTAGGACTGAAGCTTTCTTT. It encodes CASSRRGTGVFRTEAFF.

V gene TRBV5-1 combines with J gene TRBJ2-7, with TRBD1 as a possible D gene (5 bases). Germline V lookup: CDR1 SGHRS, CDR2 YFSETQ. Between the trimmed V and J ends, which lost 1 base and 4 bases, there was a span of 12 bases. The CDR3 has 14 residues. CDR3 residues: CASSLRGAPYEQYF. The CDR3 DNA reads TGCGCCAGCAGCTTGAGGGGCGCCCCGTACGAGCAGTACTTC.

The J gene is TRBJ2-4, the V gene TRBV7-2, with TRBD2 identical over 8 bases. Unmatched junction bases numbered 8, after V lost 4 bases and J lost 0 bases. Germline V CDR1 and CDR2: SGHTA, FQGNSA. The CDR3 length is 17 residues. CDR3 nucleotides: TGTGCCAGCAGCTCCTCAGGACTAGCAGTAGCCAAAAACATTCAGTACTTC. Protein product: CASSSSGLAVAKNIQYF.

The chain has TRBV6-6 and TRBJ2-6, with D possibly TRBD2 on 7 matching bases. Germline CDR1 is MNHNY and CDR2 is SVGAGI (reference sequence). Trimming left V 0 bases short and J 4 bases short, with 10 bases between. The CDR3 contains 16 residues. The CDR3 loop reads CASSYSGGLGANVLTF. The CDR3 DNA follows: TGTGCCAGCAGTTACTCCGGGGGGCTCGGGGCCAACGTCCTGACTTTC.

The rearrangement joins TRBV4-3 to TRBJ2-5, with 8 bases identical to TRBD2. V gave up 4 bases and J gave up 5 bases; unmatched junction bases: 3. Germline assignment: CDR1 LGHNA and CDR2 YSLEER. The CDR3 is 13 residues long. The CDR3 region is CASSPSGRETQYF. CDR3 bases: TGCGCCAGCAGCCCTAGCGGGCGGGAGACCCAGTACTTC.

The J gene is TRBJ2-5, the V gene TRBV11-2, with TRBD1 matching 9 bases. CDR3 length equals 13 residues. V lost 6 bases and J lost 2; bases outside the gene matches: 1. The germline V gene has CDR1 SGHAT and CDR2 FQNNGV. The CDR3 loop reads CASRGQGQETQYF. DNA for the CDR3: TGTGCCAGCAGAGGACAGGGGCAAGAGACCCAGTACTTC.

V and J are TRBV30 and TRBJ2-1; possibly TRBD2 for D (5 bases). The CDR3 has 13 residues. V shed 0 bases and J shed 9 bases, with 12 bases lying between them. Germline-derived CDR1 and CDR2 are GTSNPN and SVGIG (reference sequence). The CDR3 nucleotides read TGTGCCTGGAGTGTACAGAGCGGCACTGAGCAGTTCTTC. Translating gives CAWSVQSGTEQFF.

V is TRBV6-5 and J is TRBJ1-5; D is undetermined. Trimming pared 5 bases from V and 6 bases from J, leaving 17 bases between. The CDR3 is 15 amino acids. CDR1 and CDR2 (germline): MNHEY, SVGAGI. The CDR3 region is CASSLNSSPSQPQHF. The DNA of the CDR3 is TGTGCCAGCAGTCTCAACTCCTCGCCTAGTCAGCCCCAGCATTTT.

The chain recombines TRBV25-1 with TRBJ2-3; D is uncertain. Germline assignment: CDR1 MGHDK and CDR2 SYGVNS. The CDR3 loop spans 13 amino acids. V dropped 4 bases and J dropped 5 bases, with 10 bases sitting between them. The CDR3 nucleotides read TGTGCCAGCAGTGTCTCTGGAAAAGATACGCAGTATTTT. Its translation is CASSVSGKDTQYF.

This chain links TRBV4-3 with TRBJ1-4, with TRBD1 matching over 7 bases. V shed 8 bases and J 2 bases; nucleotides not matched to a gene: 11. This CDR3 is 16 amino acids long. CDR1 and CDR2 from the germline V gene are LGHNA and YSLEER. CDR3 nucleotide sequence: TGCGCCAGCGGTAGTAACAGGGGTTGGACTAATGAAAAACTGTTTTTT. This translates into CASGSNRGWTNEKLFF.

This clone occurred once. The chain joins TRBV5-8 to TRBJ1-2; a possible D gene is TRBD1 (6 bases). The V and J ends lost 4 bases and 3 bases respectively, with 7 bases between them. The V gene's germline CDR1 is SGHTS and CDR2 YDEGEE. The CDR3 length is 12 residues. Here the CDR3 DNA reads TGTGCCAGCAGCCGGACAGACTATGGCTACACCTTC. This translates into CASSRTDYGYTF.

CDR3 region: CAVGPAGVREQYF. The CDR3 region has the DNA TGTGCTGTCGGGCCAGCGGGGGTTCGGGAGCAGTACTTC. This chain uses TRBV11-2 with TRBJ2-7; 8 nucleotides line up with TRBD2. The CDR3 is made up of 13 amino acids. From germline, CDR1 is SGHAT and CDR2 FQNNGV.

The chain uses TRBV24-1 and TRBJ2-3; 11 bases agree with TRBD1. After removal of 3 bases from V and 3 bases from J, the junction contained 4 bases not matched to a gene. The CDR3 is 16 residues long. Germline CDR1 KGHDR, CDR2 SFDVKD. The CDR3 region is CATSDTDRGQTDTQYF. Written as DNA, the CDR3 is TGTGCCACCAGTGATACGGACAGGGGGCAAACAGATACGCAGTATTTT.

The chain uses TRBV20-1 and TRBJ1-1; unclear D gene. Germline CDR1 and CDR2: DFQATT and SNEGSKA (reference sequence). V was trimmed by 3 bases and J by 3 bases, leaving 11 bases between them. The CDR3 covers 13 residues. CDR3 DNA sequence: TGCAGTGCTAGTAGTTTGTTTGACACTGAAGCTTTCTTT. It yields the protein CSASSLFDTEAFF.

This sequence joins TRBV11-2 and TRBJ1-2, with D perhaps matching TRBD1 (6 bases). The CDR3 consists of 15 residues. Per germline, CDR1 SGHAT and CDR2 FQNNGV. Trimming stripped 7 bases from V and 0 bases from J, with 15 bases between. CDR3 sequence reads: CASNELGAANYGYTF. CDR3 nucleotide sequence: TGTGCCAGCAATGAGCTGGGGGCAGCTAACTATGGCTACACCTTC.

The rearrangement links TRBV6-2 or TRBV6-3 to TRBJ2-2; TRBD2 matches at 11 bases. CDR1 is MNHEY and CDR2 is SVGEGT in the germline V gene. V was clipped by 0 bases and J by 3 bases; unmatched bases: 6. The CDR3 loop spans 18 amino acids. The CDR3 is CASSYSLAGVIDTGELFF. In DNA, the CDR3 is TGTGCCAGCAGTTACTCACTAGCGGGAGTGATTGACACCGGGGAGCTGTTTTTT.

The chain employs TRBV14 and TRBJ2-3; 7 bases are a match to TRBD1. Germline loops: CDR1 SGHDN, CDR2 FVKESK. CDR3 length: 13 residues. V was clipped by 3 bases and J by 4 bases; unmatched bases: 1. The CDR3 DNA reads as TGTGCCAGCAGCCAGACAGGGTCAGATACGCAGTATTTT. This gives the protein CASSQTGSDTQYF. The full variable domain, in which reference TRBV14 and TRBJ2-3 provide the parts outside the CDR3, is EAGVTQFPSHSVIEKGQTVTLRCDPISGHDNLYWYRRVMGKEIKFLLHFVKESKQDESGMPNNRFLAERTGGTYSTLKVQPAELEDSGVYFCASSQTGSDTQYFGPGTRLTVL.

The chain has TRBV5-5 and TRBJ2-7; D is perhaps TRBD1 (5 bases). V was clipped by 0 bases and J by 9 bases, with 10 bases between them. This CDR3 has 12 amino acids. CDR1 SGHKS and CDR2 YYEKEE come from the germline V gene (reference sequence). This CDR3 is CASSLARDVQYF. The CDR3 DNA reads as TGTGCCAGCAGCTTGGCCAGGGATGTGCAGTACTTC.

The J gene is TRBJ1-1, the V gene TRBV9; D is ambiguous. V lost 0 bases to trimming and J lost 1 base, with 10 bases between them. CDR1 is SGDLS, CDR2 YYNGEE, per germline. The CDR3 loop spans 15 amino acids. In DNA, the CDR3 is TGTGCCAGCAGCGTAGTGGCCAGCTCGAACACTGAAGCTTTCTTT. This encodes CASSVVASSNTEAFF.

CDR3 sequence (DNA): TGTGCCAGCAGCCTAAGCAGGGGTTCCACCGGGGAGCTGTTTTTT. This translates into CASSLSRGSTGELFF. The chain has TRBV6-5 and TRBJ2-2, with D tentatively TRBD1 (6 bases). V lost 6 bases to trimming and J lost 4 bases, with 15 bases between them. The CDR3 is made up of 15 amino acids. The germline V gene has CDR1 MNHEY and CDR2 SVGAGI.

A single count supports this clone. V usage is TRBV2 and J usage is TRBJ2-2, with D unresolved. V lost 4 bases, J lost 7 bases, and 16 bases lay in between. Germline CDR1 and CDR2: SNHLY and FYNNEI. The CDR3 is 15 amino acids. CDR3 loop: CASSVEARRIGELFF. The CDR3 DNA reads TGTGCCAGCAGTGTTGAGGCAAGACGAATCGGGGAGCTGTTTTTT. The full variable domain, completed using reference TRBV2 and TRBJ2-2, is EPEVTQTPSHQVTQMGQEVILRCVPISNHLYFYWYRQILGQKVEFLVSFYNNEISEKSEIFDDQFSVERPDGSNFTLKIRSTKLEDSAMYFCASSVEARRIGELFFGEGSRLTVL.

This sequence joins TRBV24-1 and TRBJ1-1, with D perhaps matching TRBD1 (6 bases). V lost 7 bases, J lost 3 bases, and 14 bases lay in between. This CDR3 is built from 14 residues. Germline-derived CDR1 and CDR2 are KGHDR and SFDVKD. The CDR3 DNA sequence: TGTGCCACCAGCCCAGGGGTAACGGACACTGAAGCTTTCTTT. Amino acid sequence: CATSPGVTDTEAFF.

This chain links TRBV5-4 with TRBJ2-1; TRBD2 agrees at 10 bases. This CDR3 region has 14 residues. In germline, CDR1 is SGHNT, CDR2 YYREEE (reference sequence). Losses at the gene ends were 7 bases for V and 3 bases for J; bases not matched to a gene: 4. CDR3 loop: CASGSSGSYNEQFF. The DNA for the CDR3 is TGTGCCAGCGGGTCTAGCGGGAGCTACAATGAGCAGTTCTTC.

This chain joins TRBV5-4 and TRBJ2-7; 9 nucleotides line up with TRBD1. The germline V gene has CDR1 SGHNT and CDR2 YYREEE (reference sequence). The trim removed 4 bases at V and 2 bases at J, leaving 4 bases unmatched. The CDR3 has 14 residues. CDR3 protein: CASSPGQGPYEQYF. In nucleotides, the CDR3 is TGTGCCAGCAGCCCGGGACAGGGCCCCTACGAGCAGTACTTC.

The chain links TRBV5-4 to TRBJ1-2; the match to TRBD1 covers 8 bases. The CDR3 consists of 16 residues. Germline loops: CDR1 SGHNT, CDR2 YYREEE (reference sequence). J lost 5 bases, V lost 0 bases, and 9 bases had no gene match. CDR3 loop: CASSLEIGRGPYGYTF. The DNA for the CDR3 is TGTGCCAGCAGCTTGGAAATCGGCAGGGGGCCTTATGGCTACACCTTC.

The chain employs TRBV5-4 and TRBJ2-5; no clear D gene. Germline V gene data show CDR1 as SGHNT and CDR2 as YYREEE (reference sequence). Trimming cost V 1 base and J 2 bases, with 12 bases left between them. The CDR3 contains 15 residues. The chain's CDR3 is CASSLIGQAQETQYF. In DNA form, the CDR3 reads TGTGCCAGCAGCTTGATAGGGCAGGCACAAGAGACCCAGTACTTC.